The 20 T cell receptor beta chains in this list originate from one sample, sequenced in a study of control samples from healthy donors and cancer patients. Only in-frame clones appear in the TCRdb table, and some are missing; sequencing was by immunoSEQ multiplex PCR. The table includes about 21,000 clones, 80% to 85% detected once. Specimen: PBMCs. The receptors originated from a man in his 60s with colorectal cancer.

The chain carries TRBV24-1 and TRBJ2-2; 8 positions match TRBD1. In germline, CDR1 is KGHDR, CDR2 SFDVKD. The V segment lost 4 bases and the J segment 4 bases; nucleotides outside the gene matches: 10. CDR3 length: 17 residues. CDR3 amino acids: CATSDFGQGFITGELFF. The CDR3 nucleotides read TGTGCCACCAGTGACTTCGGACAGGGTTTCATCACCGGGGAGCTGTTTTTT.

J is TRBJ1-4 and V is TRBV27; no firm D call. Trimming removed 4 bases from V and 5 bases from J, with 8 bases in between. The CDR3 covers 13 residues. Germline assignment: CDR1 MNHEY and CDR2 SMNVEV (reference sequence). In nucleotides, the CDR3 is TGTGCCAGCAGTTACCAGCAAAATGAAAAACTGTTTTTT. Translating it yields CASSYQQNEKLFF.

V and J are TRBV5-1 and TRBJ1-4; no clear D gene. From germline, CDR1 is SGHRS and CDR2 YFSETQ. The CDR3 length is 14 residues. The ends were cut back, 4 bases at V and 0 bases at J, with 7 bases in the middle. The CDR3 DNA reads as TGCGCCAGCAGCCTACAAGCAACTAATGAAAAACTGTTTTTT. Protein product: CASSLQATNEKLFF.

The rearrangement joins TRBV11-2 to TRBJ2-3; 10 nucleotides match TRBD1. V shed 10 bases and J 4 bases; nucleotides not matched to a gene: 8. The length of the CDR3 is 14 residues. CDR1 SGHAT and CDR2 FQNNGV come from the germline V gene. In DNA, the CDR3 is TGTGCCACCAGGGACAGGGGAGGCGCAGATACGCAGTATTTT. Encoded protein: CATRDRGGADTQYF.

This clone was detected only once. The chain's CDR3 is CASSRLSSLGGSEKLFF. As DNA, the CDR3 is TGTGCCAGCAGCCGACTCTCTTCTTTGGGGGGAAGTGAAAAACTGTTTTTT. V is TRBV14 and J is TRBJ1-4; perhaps TRBD1 as D (5 bases). V dropped 4 bases and J dropped 7 bases, with 22 bases sitting between them. CDR1 and CDR2 (germline): SGHDN, FVKESK. This CDR3 is 17 amino acids long. The variable domain in full, completed from reference TRBV14 and TRBJ1-4, reads EAGVTQFPSHSVIEKGQTVTLRCDPISGHDNLYWYRRVMGKEIKFLLHFVKESKQDESGMPNNRFLAERTGGTYSTLKVQPAELEDSGVYFCASSRLSSLGGSEKLFFGSGTQLSVL.

The chain is built from TRBV20-1 and TRBJ2-7; 9 bases align to TRBD1. CDR3 length: 14 amino acids. The V gene end was trimmed by 3 bases and the J gene end by 5 bases; junction bases not matched to a gene: 8. Looked up from germline, CDR1 is DFQATT and CDR2 is SNEGSKA (reference sequence). The CDR3 loop is CSASEGTGLHEQYF. CDR3 in DNA: TGCAGTGCTAGTGAGGGGACAGGGTTACACGAGCAGTACTTC.

Notes on this clone: The junction shows a germline mismatch at one end, possibly a read error. The chain couples TRBV18 to TRBJ2-7, with TRBD1 matching 7 bases. Per germline, CDR1 KGHSH and CDR2 LQKENI. The CDR3 consists of 14 residues. The CDR3 here is CASSPPIGQAESKF. CDR3 bases: TGTGCCAGCTCACCACCTATAGGACAGGCCGAAAGTAAGTTC.

The table lists this clone with a few counts. The chain uses TRBV7-9 and TRBJ2-2; TRBD1 matches at 7 bases. CDR1 is SEHNR, CDR2 FQNEAQ, per germline (reference sequence). The CDR3 length is 13 residues. Trimming at V came to 1 base and at J to 15 bases, leaving 8 bases not matched to a gene. Here the CDR3 reads CASSLDTQQGMFF. CDR3 sequence (DNA): TGTGCCAGCAGCTTAGATACCCAACAGGGGATGTTTTTT. The full variable domain, in which reference TRBV7-9 and TRBJ2-2 provide the parts outside the CDR3, is DTGVSQNPRHKITKRGQNVTFRCDPISEHNRLYWYRQTLGQGPEFLTYFQNEAQLEKSRLLSDRFSAERPKGSFSTLEIQRTEQGDSAMYLCASSLDTQQGMFFGEGSRLTVL.

In this sample, this clone turned up a few times. CDR3 sequence (DNA): TGTGCCAGCAGTGAAATGGCAGGGCAAGGCACCGGGGAGCTGTTTTTT. Translating gives CASSEMAGQGTGELFF. The rearrangement links TRBV6-1 to TRBJ2-2; a weak D match, TRBD1 (5 bases). V was shortened by 2 bases and J by 4 bases, with 14 bases between the two germline ends. The germline gives CDR1 MNHNS, CDR2 SASEGT. The CDR3 contains 16 residues.

The CDR3 DNA follows: TGTGCCAGCAGTGAATGGGCTGGCGGCTACACCTTC. Encoded protein: CASSEWAGGYTF. The genes are TRBV25-1 and TRBJ1-2, with D unclear. V was trimmed by 1 base and J by 8 bases, leaving 8 bases between them. Germline V gene sequence: CDR1 MGHDK, CDR2 SYGVNS. The CDR3 runs 12 residues.

The CDR3 DNA reads as TGCGCCACCTCATGGCGGGAAAACTATGGCTACACCTTC. This encodes CATSWRENYGYTF. The V gene is TRBV10-2, the J gene TRBJ1-2, with D hard to call. Trimming took off 10 bases at V and 2 bases at J, with 14 bases between the two ends. CDR1 and CDR2 (germline): WSHSY, SAAADI. This CDR3 contains 13 residues.

The rearrangement uses TRBV24-1 and TRBJ2-3; TRBD2 might be the D (5 bases). There are 13 residues in the CDR3. Trimming stripped 5 bases from V and 0 bases from J, with 5 bases between. Per germline, CDR1 KGHDR and CDR2 SFDVKD. The CDR3 nucleotides read TGTGCCACCAGTGGGACTAGCACAGATACGCAGTATTTT. This translates into CATSGTSTDTQYF.

This clone was seen only a few times. This chain connects TRBV30 to TRBJ1-3, with D maybe TRBD1 (6 bases). V was shortened by 2 bases and J by 4 bases, with 15 bases between the two germline ends. CDR3 length: 15 residues. Looked up from germline, CDR1 is GTSNPN and CDR2 is SVGIG (reference sequence). DNA for the CDR3: TGTGCCTGGAGTCCCCCAGGGGCGTCAGGAAACACCATATATTTT. It is translated as CAWSPPGASGNTIYF.

Written as DNA, the CDR3 is TGTGCCAGCAGGACCGGACTAGCGGGGGGGCAAGAGACCCAGTACTTC. It is translated as CASRTGLAGGQETQYF. The chain links TRBV2 to TRBJ2-5; 15 bases are a match to TRBD2. The CDR3 runs 16 residues. Germline CDR1 is SNHLY and CDR2 is FYNNEI. The J segment lost 2 bases and the V segment lost 6 bases, leaving 4 bases of the junction unmatched.

This chain uses TRBV3-1 (or the pseudogene TRBV3-2) with TRBJ1-2; D ambiguous. V was cut by 4 bases and J by 8 bases, with 17 bases left in between. Per the germline V gene, CDR1 is LGHDT and CDR2 is YNNKEL (reference sequence). CDR3 length: 14 amino acids. In nucleotides, the CDR3 is TGTGCCAGCAGCCCCCGGCTATCCGAACGAGGCTACACCTTC. Translating gives CASSPRLSERGYTF.

This chain joins TRBV11-2 and TRBJ2-2, with 13 bases lining up with TRBD2. This CDR3 is built from 16 residues. Losses at the gene ends were 3 bases for V and 7 bases for J; bases not matched to a gene: 5. CDR1 and CDR2 (germline): SGHAT, FQNNGV. CDR3 sequence reads: CASSLTSGGLGGELFF. DNA for the CDR3: TGTGCCAGCAGCTTGACTAGCGGGGGGCTAGGCGGGGAGCTGTTTTTT.

The chain carries TRBV6-5 and TRBJ1-6; TRBD1 aligns across 9 bases. The CDR3 has 15 amino acids. Trimming cost V 6 bases and J 9 bases; bases outside gene matches: 9. CDR1 is MNHEY, CDR2 SVGAGI, per germline. CDR3: CASSLGQGYRSPLHF. CDR3 sequence (DNA): TGTGCCAGCAGCCTCGGACAGGGGTATCGTTCACCCCTCCACTTT.

This rearrangement joins TRBV4-1 to TRBJ2-5, with a tentative D call TRBD2 (6 bases). The V gene lost 1 base and the J gene lost 4 bases, with 13 bases spanning the gap. The germline gives CDR1 MGHRA, CDR2 YSYEKL. This CDR3 region has 15 residues. DNA for the CDR3: TGCGCCAGCAGCCAAGGGGGGACTCTACGAGAGACCCAGTACTTC. Its protein product is CASSQGGTLRETQYF.

The V gene is TRBV5-4, the J gene TRBJ1-3; TRBD1 might be the D (5 bases). The CDR3 length is 15 residues. Per germline, CDR1 SGHNT and CDR2 YYREEE (reference sequence). Trimming left V 4 bases short and J 0 bases short, with 11 bases between. CDR3 in amino acids: CASSVGQPSGNTIYF. The CDR3 coding sequence is TGTGCCAGCAGCGTCGGACAACCCTCTGGAAACACCATATATTTT.

This clone was observed once. The chain carries TRBV11-2 and TRBJ1-1, with TRBD1 matching over 7 bases. CDR1 SGHAT and CDR2 FQNNGV come from the germline V gene. This CDR3 is 15 amino acids long. V lost 5 bases and J lost 8; bases outside the gene matches: 14. This chain's CDR3 is CASSKRTGRDLEAFF. DNA for the CDR3: TGTGCCAGCAGCAAACGGACAGGACGAGATCTCGAAGCTTTCTTT.